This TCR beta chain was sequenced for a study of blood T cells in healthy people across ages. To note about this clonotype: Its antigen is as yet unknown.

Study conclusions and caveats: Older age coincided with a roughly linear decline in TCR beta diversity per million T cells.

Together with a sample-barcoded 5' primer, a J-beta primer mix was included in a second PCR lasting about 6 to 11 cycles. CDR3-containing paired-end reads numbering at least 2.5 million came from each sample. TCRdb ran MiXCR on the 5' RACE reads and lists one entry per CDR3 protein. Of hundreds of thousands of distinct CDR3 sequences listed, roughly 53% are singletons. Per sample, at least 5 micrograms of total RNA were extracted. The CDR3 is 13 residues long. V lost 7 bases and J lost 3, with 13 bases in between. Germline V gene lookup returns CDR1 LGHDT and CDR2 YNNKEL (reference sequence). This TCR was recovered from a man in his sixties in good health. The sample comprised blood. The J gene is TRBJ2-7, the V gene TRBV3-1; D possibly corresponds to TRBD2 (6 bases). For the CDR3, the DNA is TGTGCCAGCACGCAGGGAGCGGGCTACGAGCAGTACTTC. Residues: CASTQGAGYEQYF.